The T cell receptor (beta chain) under discussion was sequenced for a study of CXCR3-negative and CXCR3-positive naive CD8 T cells. Overall study findings and caveats: PBMCs showed partially decreased CXCR3 expression after cryopreservation, and most assays used fresh PBMCs. Across naive subsets, surface CD5 expression was comparable, and TCR strength was inferred from properties of the TRB CDR3. CXCR3-positive naive cells had more hydrophobic TRB CDR3s than CXCR3-negative naive cells. Researchers reported similar TRBV-TRBJ usage in naive CXCR3-negative and CXCR3-positive cells, though memory differed.

Naive CD8+ T cells were CD45RO-CCR7+CD27+CD95-. By frequency, this clonotype is medium-sized. What it binds is not known. UMI labels and 5' RACE were used to prepare the TRB cDNA libraries. Each CDR3 protein gets one entry in TCRdb, which reprocessed the 5' RACE reads and gives no DNA. The specimen's table records some 7,600 distinct CDR3 sequences. CDR1 is DFQATT, CDR2 SNEGSKA, per germline (reference sequence). The CDR3 extends over 14 amino acids. Sequenced: naive CXCR3+ CD8+ T cells from blood. The sample's subset: CD45RO-CCR7+CD27+CD95- naive CD8+ T cells expressing CXCR3 (TNR3+). The genes are TRBV20-1 and TRBJ1-1; the D call of TRBD1 rests on TCRdb alone, since no DNA is present to check it. This TCR was recovered from a human donor in good health. Some clones in this sample may be carry-over from other donors' samples. The CDR3 sequence: CSARAYTGSTEAFF.